These 10 T cell receptor beta chains were sequenced from one sample in a study of blood T cell repertoires in COVID-19. Data came from immunoSEQ multiplex PCR; TCRdb stores just in-frame clones and leaves some out. This sample has 75,000 to 90,000 clones; roughly 82% occur once, and the top ten carry roughly 8%. Source material: peripheral blood. The source of these receptors is a man aged 45-65 years with active COVID-19.

V and J are TRBV5-1 and TRBJ1-1; D unresolved. CDR1 and CDR2 from the germline V gene are SGHRS and YFSETQ. The ends were cut back, 0 bases at V and 1 base at J, with 19 bases in the middle. CDR3 size: 18 residues. CDR3 residues: CASSLVGADSKWNTEAFF. CDR3 bases: TGCGCCAGCAGCTTGGTCGGAGCCGACTCAAAGTGGAACACTGAAGCTTTCTTT.

The rearrangement links TRBV27 to TRBJ2-7; 8 positions match TRBD1. CDR1 is MNHEY, CDR2 SMNVEV, per germline (reference sequence). With V trimmed by 6 bases and J by 0 bases, 4 bases remained unmatched. This CDR3 comprises 14 residues. This CDR3 reads CASSWGTGSYEQYF. CDR3 in DNA: TGTGCCAGCAGCTGGGGGACAGGCTCCTACGAGCAGTACTTC.

The chain couples TRBV28 to TRBJ2-1; the match to TRBD1 covers 9 bases. Germline values: CDR1 MDHEN, CDR2 SYDVKM. V shed 6 bases and J 7 bases; nucleotides not matched to a gene: 7. The CDR3 extends over 14 amino acids. The CDR3 protein is CASSPGQGKNEQFF. The CDR3 nucleotides read TGTGCCAGCAGCCCGGGACAGGGAAAGAATGAGCAGTTCTTC. The variable domain in full, completed from reference TRBV28 and TRBJ2-1, reads DVKVTQSSRYLVKRTGEKVFLECVQDMDHENMFWYRQDPGLGLRLIYFSYDVKMKEKGDIPEGYSVSREKKERFSLILESASTNQTSMYLCASSPGQGKNEQFFGPGTRLTVL.

V gene TRBV5-4 combines with J gene TRBJ1-2; TRBD1 matches at 10 bases. CDR3 length: 15 amino acids. Trimming removed 0 bases from V and 3 bases from J; junction bases left unmatched: 2. Germline values: CDR1 SGHNT, CDR2 YYREEE (reference sequence). The DNA of the CDR3 is TGTGCCAGCAGCTTGGGACAGGGGGCGTACTATGGCTACACCTTC. Amino acid sequence: CASSLGQGAYYGYTF.

The chain couples TRBV6-7 to TRBJ2-7; 9 bases agree with TRBD1. TRBV6-7 is recorded as an ORF, its role being uncertain. V was pared by 9 bases and J by 5 bases, with 14 bases of the junction left unmatched. The length of the CDR3 is 15 residues. The CDR3 DNA follows: TGTGCCAGACTCGGTTGTGGACAGGGGCTCAACGAGCAGTACTTC. This translates into CARLGCGQGLNEQYF.

The chain uses TRBV7-2 and TRBJ2-5, with TRBD2 as a possible D gene (5 bases). The germline V gene encodes CDR1 SGHTA and CDR2 FQGNSA. With 2 bases removed from V and 7 bases from J, the gap between germline ends came to 14 bases. CDR3 length: 14 amino acids. The CDR3 region has the DNA TGTGCCAGCAGCTTACGGGCCGTGAGCGGGACCCAGTACTTC. Translation: CASSLRAVSGTQYF.

This clone came up once. V gene TRBV5-8 combines with J gene TRBJ2-5, with 8 bases identical to TRBD1. Germline values: CDR1 SGHTS, CDR2 YDEGEE. This CDR3 is 13 amino acids long. Trimming took 4 bases from V and 5 from J; bases not matched to a gene: 4. This CDR3 reads CASSKDRAETQYF. For the CDR3, the DNA is TGTGCCAGCAGCAAGGACAGGGCCGAGACCCAGTACTTC.

A remark on this clone: The junction and the germline gene differ at one end; a read error may be behind it. The CDR3 region is CAGSFPGQHLLHF. Here the CDR3 DNA reads TGTGCCGGCAGTTTTCCTGGACAGCATCTCCTCCACTTT. V usage is TRBV28 and J usage is TRBJ1-6; possible D gene TRBD1, 6 bases. This CDR3 has 13 residues. Germline V gene lookup returns CDR1 MDHEN and CDR2 SYDVKM.

This rearrangement joins TRBV7-9 to TRBJ1-1; a weak D match, TRBD1 (6 bases). Germline values: CDR1 SEHNR, CDR2 FQNEAQ (reference sequence). The CDR3 has 14 amino acids. V lost 2 bases and J lost 4, with 11 bases in between. CDR3 sequence reads: CASSLIQGRTEAFF. The DNA of the CDR3 is TGTGCCAGCAGCTTAATACAGGGACGCACTGAAGCTTTCTTT.

V usage is TRBV18 and J usage is TRBJ2-7, with 8 positions matching TRBD1. Germline CDR1 is KGHSH and CDR2 is LQKENI. V shed 2 bases and J 5 bases; nucleotides not matched to a gene: 5. The CDR3 has 14 amino acids. The CDR3 protein is CASSPADREDEQYF. In nucleotides, the CDR3 is TGTGCCAGCTCACCAGCGGACAGGGAGGACGAGCAGTACTTC.